The entry that follows covers one TCR beta chain sequence. As yet, its antigen is unknown. The data are from a study of T cell responses to AZD1222 COVID-19 vaccine. Overall study findings and caveats: Spike-specific TCR depth and breadth grew after two AZD1222 doses.

This CDR3 contains 14 residues. The germline V gene has CDR1 PRHDT and CDR2 FYEKMQ (reference sequence). V shed 5 bases, J shed 8 bases, and the junction held 7 bases outside the gene matches. The repertoire was sequenced with immunoSEQ multiplex PCR; TCRdb's copy has only in-frame clones and lacks some. The sample lists over 65,000 clones, approximately 89% occurring once. This clonotype was obtained from an adult who received the AZD1222 COVID-19 vaccine. The rearrangement joins TRBV13 to TRBJ1-3, with 9 bases lining up with TRBD1. The sample in question was peripheral blood, obtained 28 days after the second AZD1222 dose. The CDR3 sequence: CASSPWDRADTIYF. The DNA for the CDR3 is TGTGCCAGCAGCCCCTGGGACAGGGCAGACACCATATATTTT.